This T cell receptor (beta chain) is from a study of cytomegalovirus exposure and HLA in healthy donors. On the study more broadly: The 130 or so validation repertoires and the 666 first-cohort repertoires shared a platform, a later analysis reported.

General observations from the study: A few CMV-associated chains proved CMV antigen-specific in vitro. The authors enumerated 150 to 200 TCR beta chains as linked to cytomegalovirus. Usually a TCR sequence was rare, but some public TCRs were found in many donors.

Points on this clone: Its antigen remains unidentified.

Generated by immunoSEQ multiplex PCR, the TCRdb table keeps only in-frame clones and is missing some. The sample includes 150,000 or so clones, about 86% of them seen just once. Sequenced material: PBMCs. The source of this sequence is a man in his late teens or twenties in good health and CMV-seropositive.

This CDR3 is CTSSQDPLRGKYYGYTF. CDR3 bases: TGCACCAGCAGCCAAGATCCCCTCAGGGGTAAGTACTATGGCTACACCTTC. V gene TRBV1 combines with J gene TRBJ1-2; the table's D gene call, TRBD1, was not cross checked with the DNA. TRBV1 is flagged as a pseudogene. The CDR3 has 17 amino acids.